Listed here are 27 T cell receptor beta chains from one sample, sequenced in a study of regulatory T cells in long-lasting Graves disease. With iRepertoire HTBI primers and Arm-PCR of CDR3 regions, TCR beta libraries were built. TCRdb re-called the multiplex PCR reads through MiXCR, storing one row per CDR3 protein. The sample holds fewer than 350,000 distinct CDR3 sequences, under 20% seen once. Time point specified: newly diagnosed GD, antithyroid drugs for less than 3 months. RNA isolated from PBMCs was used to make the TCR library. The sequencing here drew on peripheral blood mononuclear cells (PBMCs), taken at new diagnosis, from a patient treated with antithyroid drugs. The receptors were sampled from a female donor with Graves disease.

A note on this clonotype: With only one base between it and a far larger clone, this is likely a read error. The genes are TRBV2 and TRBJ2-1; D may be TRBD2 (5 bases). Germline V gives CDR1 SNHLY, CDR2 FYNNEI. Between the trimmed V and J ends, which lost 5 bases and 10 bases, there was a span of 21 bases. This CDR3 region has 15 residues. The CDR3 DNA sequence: TGTGCCAGCAGTTTCGCCGAACTAGTGCGCTACGAGCAGTTCTTC. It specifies CASSFAELVRYEQFF.

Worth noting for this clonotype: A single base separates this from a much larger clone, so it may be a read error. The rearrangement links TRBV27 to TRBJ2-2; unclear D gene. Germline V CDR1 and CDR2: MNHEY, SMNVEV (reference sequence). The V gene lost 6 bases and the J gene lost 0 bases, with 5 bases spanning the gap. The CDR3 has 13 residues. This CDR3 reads CASRNPNTGELFF. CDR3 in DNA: TGTGCCAGCAGAAATCCGAACACCGGGGAGCTGTTTTTT.

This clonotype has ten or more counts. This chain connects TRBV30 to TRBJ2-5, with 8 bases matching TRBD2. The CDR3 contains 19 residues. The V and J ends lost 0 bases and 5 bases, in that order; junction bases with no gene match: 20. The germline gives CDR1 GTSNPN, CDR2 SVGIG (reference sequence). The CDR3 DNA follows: TGTGCCTGGAGTGTTAACAGCGGGAGAGGATCGGATCTGATCGAGACCCAGTACTTC. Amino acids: CAWSVNSGRGSDLIETQYF.

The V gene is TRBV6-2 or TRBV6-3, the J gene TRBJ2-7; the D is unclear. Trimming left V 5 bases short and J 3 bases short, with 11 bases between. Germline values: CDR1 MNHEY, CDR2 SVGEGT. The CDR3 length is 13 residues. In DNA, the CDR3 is TGTGCCAGCAGTAGTCTGGGCGTCTACGAGCAGTACTTC. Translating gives CASSSLGVYEQYF.

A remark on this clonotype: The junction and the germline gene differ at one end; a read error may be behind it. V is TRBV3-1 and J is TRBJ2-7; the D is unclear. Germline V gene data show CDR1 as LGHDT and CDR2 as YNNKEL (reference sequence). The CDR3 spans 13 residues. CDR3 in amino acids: CASSQALSGERYF. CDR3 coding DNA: TGTGCCAGCAGCCAAGCTCTATCGGGCGAGCGGTACTTC.

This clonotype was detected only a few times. The CDR3 is CASRTTGTSPLLAPYEQYF. DNA for the CDR3: TGTGCCAGCAGAACAACCGGGACTAGCCCTCTGCTAGCCCCCTACGAGCAGTACTTC. The chain uses TRBV7-9 and TRBJ2-7, with 9 positions matching TRBD2. Germline CDR1 reads SEHNR; CDR2 reads FQNEAQ (reference sequence). The CDR3 spans 19 residues. V trimming: 6 bases; J trimming: 2 bases; junction bases outside the gene matches: 20.

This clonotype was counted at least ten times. CDR3 nucleotide sequence: TGTGCCAGCAGTGAGGAGACAGGGCCTCGGGAGACCCAGTACTTC. It codes for CASSEETGPRETQYF. The V gene is TRBV2, the J gene TRBJ2-5, with 7 bases identical to TRBD1. Germline lookup yields CDR1 SNHLY and CDR2 FYNNEI. With 3 bases clipped from V and 5 bases from J, the junction kept 9 bases outside the gene matches. The CDR3 consists of 15 residues.

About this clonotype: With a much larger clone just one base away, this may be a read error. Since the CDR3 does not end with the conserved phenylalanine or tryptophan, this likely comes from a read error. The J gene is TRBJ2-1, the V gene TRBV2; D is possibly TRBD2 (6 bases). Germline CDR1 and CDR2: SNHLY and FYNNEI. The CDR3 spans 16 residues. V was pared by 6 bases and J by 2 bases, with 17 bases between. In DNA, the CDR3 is TGTGCCAGCAGCCAAGATGGGGACTCGACCTACAATGAGCAGTTCTGC. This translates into CASSQDGDSTYNEQFC.

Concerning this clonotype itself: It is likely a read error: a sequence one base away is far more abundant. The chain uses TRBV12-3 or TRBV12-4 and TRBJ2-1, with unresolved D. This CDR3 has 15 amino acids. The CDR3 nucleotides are TGTGCCGGCAGTGAAGACGACTTCCTCCCTCGTGAGCAGTTCTTC. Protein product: CAGSEDDFLPREQFF.

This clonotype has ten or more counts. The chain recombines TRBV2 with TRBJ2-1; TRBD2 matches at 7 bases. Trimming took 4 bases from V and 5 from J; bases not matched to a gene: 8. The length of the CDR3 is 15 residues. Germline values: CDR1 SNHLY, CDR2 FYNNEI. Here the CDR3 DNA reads TGTGCCAGCAGTGTTCCCAGCGGGGTACACAATGAGCAGTTCTTC. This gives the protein CASSVPSGVHNEQFF. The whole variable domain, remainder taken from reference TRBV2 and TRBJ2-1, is EPEVTQTPSHQVTQMGQEVILRCVPISNHLYFYWYRQILGQKVEFLVSFYNNEISEKSEIFDDQFSVERPDGSNFTLKIRSTKLEDSAMYFCASSVPSGVHNEQFFGPGTRLTVL.

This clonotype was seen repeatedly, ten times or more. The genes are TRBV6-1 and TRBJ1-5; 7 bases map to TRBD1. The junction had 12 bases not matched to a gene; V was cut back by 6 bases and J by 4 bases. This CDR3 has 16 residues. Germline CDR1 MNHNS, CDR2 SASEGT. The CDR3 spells CASSQTGTVNNQPQHF. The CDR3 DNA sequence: TGTGCCAGCAGCCAGACTGGGACAGTGAATAATCAGCCCCAGCATTTT.

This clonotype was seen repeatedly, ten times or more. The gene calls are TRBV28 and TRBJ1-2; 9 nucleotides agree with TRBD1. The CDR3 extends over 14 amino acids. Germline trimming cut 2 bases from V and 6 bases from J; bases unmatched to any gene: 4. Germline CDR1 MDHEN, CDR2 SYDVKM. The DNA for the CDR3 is TGTGCCAGCAGTTTAGGTCGGACAGGGGATGGCTACACCTTC. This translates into CASSLGRTGDGYTF.

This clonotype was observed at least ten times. The CDR3 sequence is CASSLLVVELNEAFF. In DNA form, the CDR3 reads TGTGCCAGCAGCTTGTTGGTGGTCGAGTTGAATGAAGCTTTCTTT. The chain joins TRBV5-5 to TRBJ1-1; D is undetermined. Germline lookup yields CDR1 SGHKS and CDR2 YYEKEE (reference sequence). V was cut by 1 base and J by 7 bases, with 17 bases left in between. This CDR3 spans 15 amino acids.

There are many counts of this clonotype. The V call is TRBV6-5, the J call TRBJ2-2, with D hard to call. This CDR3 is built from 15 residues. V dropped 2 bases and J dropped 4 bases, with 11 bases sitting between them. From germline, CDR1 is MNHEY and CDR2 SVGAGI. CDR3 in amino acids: CASSYGQPGTGELFF. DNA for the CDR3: TGTGCCAGCAGTTACGGCCAGCCTGGCACCGGGGAGCTGTTTTTT.

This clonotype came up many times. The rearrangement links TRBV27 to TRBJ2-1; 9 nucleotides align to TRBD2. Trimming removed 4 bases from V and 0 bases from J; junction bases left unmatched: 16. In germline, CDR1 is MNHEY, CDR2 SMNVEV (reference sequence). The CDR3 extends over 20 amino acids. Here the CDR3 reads CASSSQSGRRIKSSYNEQFF. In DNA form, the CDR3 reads TGTGCCAGCAGTTCCCAGAGCGGGAGGAGGATCAAGAGCTCCTACAATGAGCAGTTCTTC.

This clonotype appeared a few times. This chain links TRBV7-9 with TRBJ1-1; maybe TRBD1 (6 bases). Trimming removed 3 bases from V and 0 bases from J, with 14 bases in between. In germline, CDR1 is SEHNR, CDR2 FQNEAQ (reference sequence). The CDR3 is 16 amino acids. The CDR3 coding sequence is TGTGCCAGCAGCTTCCCAGGGGAGGGCATGAACACTGAAGCTTTCTTT. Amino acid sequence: CASSFPGEGMNTEAFF.

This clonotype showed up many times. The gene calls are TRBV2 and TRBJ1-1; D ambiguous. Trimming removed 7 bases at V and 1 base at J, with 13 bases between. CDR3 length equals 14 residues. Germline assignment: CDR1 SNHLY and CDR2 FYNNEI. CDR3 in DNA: TGTGCCAGCACCCCAAGAGTTACGAACACTGAAGCTTTCTTT. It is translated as CASTPRVTNTEAFF.

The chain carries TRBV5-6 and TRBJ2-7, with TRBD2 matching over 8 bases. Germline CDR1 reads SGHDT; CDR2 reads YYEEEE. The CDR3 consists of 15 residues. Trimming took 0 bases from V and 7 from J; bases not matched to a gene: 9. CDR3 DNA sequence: TGTGCCAGCAGCTTGGAGGCTAGCGGGTCTACGGAGCAGTACTTC. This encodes CASSLEASGSTEQYF.

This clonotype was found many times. The CDR3 loop reads CASSFRGLAGDLWADTQYF. DNA for the CDR3: TGTGCCAGCAGTTTCCGGGGGCTAGCGGGAGATTTATGGGCAGATACGCAGTATTTT. V is TRBV28 and J is TRBJ2-3; 10 bases line up with TRBD2. J lost 4 bases, V lost 3 bases, and 16 bases had no gene match. The CDR3 runs 19 residues. Per the germline V gene, CDR1 is MDHEN and CDR2 is SYDVKM.

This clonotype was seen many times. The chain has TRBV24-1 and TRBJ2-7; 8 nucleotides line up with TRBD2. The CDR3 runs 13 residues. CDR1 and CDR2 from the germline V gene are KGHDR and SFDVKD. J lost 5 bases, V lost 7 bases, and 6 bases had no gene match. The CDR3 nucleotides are TGTGCCACCAGCGATGGGACTAGGGACGAGCAGTACTTC. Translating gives CATSDGTRDEQYF.

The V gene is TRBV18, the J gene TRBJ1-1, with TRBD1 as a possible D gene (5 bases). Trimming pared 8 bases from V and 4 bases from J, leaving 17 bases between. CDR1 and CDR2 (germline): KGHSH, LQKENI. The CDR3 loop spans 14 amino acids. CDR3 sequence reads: CASTRGGVGTEAFF. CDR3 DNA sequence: TGTGCCAGCACCCGGGGGGGAGTTGGCACTGAAGCTTTCTTT.

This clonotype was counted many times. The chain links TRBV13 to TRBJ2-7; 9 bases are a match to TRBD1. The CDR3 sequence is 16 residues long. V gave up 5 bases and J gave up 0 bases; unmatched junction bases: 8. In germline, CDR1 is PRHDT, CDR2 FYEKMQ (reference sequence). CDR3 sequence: CASSLGQGALSYEQYF. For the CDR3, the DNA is TGTGCCAGCAGCCTGGGACAGGGAGCTCTCTCCTACGAGCAGTACTTC.

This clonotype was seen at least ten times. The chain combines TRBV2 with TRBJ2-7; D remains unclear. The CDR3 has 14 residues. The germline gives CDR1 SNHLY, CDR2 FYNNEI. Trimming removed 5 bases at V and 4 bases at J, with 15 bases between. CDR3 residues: CASSPSGSPYEQYF. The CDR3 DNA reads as TGTGCCAGCAGTCCTTCGGGTAGCCCTTACGAGCAGTACTTC.

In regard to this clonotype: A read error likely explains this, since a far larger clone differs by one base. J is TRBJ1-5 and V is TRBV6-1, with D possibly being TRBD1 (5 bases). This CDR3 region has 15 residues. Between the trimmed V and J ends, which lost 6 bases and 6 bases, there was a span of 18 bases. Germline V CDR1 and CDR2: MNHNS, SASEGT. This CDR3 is CASSIDSKLSQPQHF. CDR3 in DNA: TGTGCCAGCAGCATCGACAGCAAGCTTAGTCAGCCCCAGCATTTT.

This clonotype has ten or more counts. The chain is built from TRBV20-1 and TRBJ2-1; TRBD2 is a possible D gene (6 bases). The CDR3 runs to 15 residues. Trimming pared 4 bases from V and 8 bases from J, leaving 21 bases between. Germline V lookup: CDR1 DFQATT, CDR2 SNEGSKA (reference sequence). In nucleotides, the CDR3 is TGCAGTGCTATGGGATGGGGGAGGTGGGGGGATGAGCAGTTCTTC. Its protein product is CSAMGWGRWGDEQFF.

CDR3 in amino acids: CATHGGTSTDTQYF. The CDR3, as DNA: TGTGCCACCCACGGAGGGACTAGCACAGATACGCAGTATTTT. This chain joins TRBV2 and TRBJ2-3; D might be TRBD2 (6 bases). Deletions cut 10 bases from V and 0 bases from J, with 14 bases between. In germline, CDR1 is SNHLY, CDR2 FYNNEI. This CDR3 spans 14 amino acids.

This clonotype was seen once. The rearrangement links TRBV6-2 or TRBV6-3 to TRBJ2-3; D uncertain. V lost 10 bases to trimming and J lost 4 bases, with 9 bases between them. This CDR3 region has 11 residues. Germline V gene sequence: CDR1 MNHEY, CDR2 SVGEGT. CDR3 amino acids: CATVDADTQYF. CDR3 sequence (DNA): TGTGCCACGGTTGACGCAGATACGCAGTATTTT.